The clone carrying this T cell receptor beta chain showed up just a few times. The record originates from a study of response to subunit inactivated influenza vaccine. One entry per CDR3 protein, called by TCRdb with MiXCR from the RT-PCR reads. The data contain hundreds of thousands of distinct CDR3 sequences, about 17% of them singletons. V was cut by 6 bases and J by 2 bases, with 11 bases left in between. The CDR3 length is 12 residues. The germline V gene has CDR1 DFQATT and CDR2 SNEGSKA (reference sequence). This receptor was identified in a man aged 50 to 69 who received an inactivated influenza vaccine. This chain links TRBV20-1 with TRBJ2-7; weak D call: TRBD2 (6 bases). The starting material was CD4+ T cells sorted from PBMCs, obtained around 2 years after vaccination. The CDR3 protein is CSAEGRTYEQYF. CDR3 DNA sequence: TGCAGTGCGGAGGGACGTACCTACGAGCAGTACTTC.